Here is one T cell receptor beta chain with its context. Its antigen has not been determined. No much larger clone is present one base from it, and per-base qualities are unavailable. Germline trimming amounts to 0 bases on V and 6 bases on J, with 4 as the count of junction bases outside the gene matches. Based on the germline V gene (reference sequence), the CDR1 and CDR2 sequences are SEHNR and FQNEAQ. Measured from the cysteine to the phenylalanine, the CDR3 is 15 residues long. CDR3 DNA only is kept here, 45 bases in frame from base 1. Per the publication, the time point label means: persistent/refractory GD, antithyroid drugs over 5 years with positive TRAb. For both TCR sequencing and RNA sequencing, RNA was extracted from PBMCs in TRIzol. Graves' disease was diagnosed according to American Thyroid Association guidelines. Patients for the study were recruited at an endocrinology department in Xi'an, China. Each patient gave 9 to 10 milliliters of peripheral blood, collected in an EDTA anticoagulant tube. Ficoll Paque Plus density gradient separation was used to isolate PBMCs, and no additional T cell sorting was done. RNA quality was checked with an Agilent 2100 Bioanalyzer and agarose gel, and concentration with a NanoDrop 2000.

The entry originates in a study of regulatory T cells in long-lasting Graves disease (dated by TCRdb to the early 2020s). Background for the entire study: Persistent Graves' disease was defined as antithyroid drug treatment for over 5 years with persistently positive TSH receptor autoantibodies. This study used TCR sequencing and RNA sequencing of peripheral blood to compare persistent Graves' disease patients against newly diagnosed Graves' disease patients. A total of some 35 samples underwent TCR sequencing, from about 13 patients with persistent Graves' disease and about 20 patients with newly diagnosed Graves' disease. On average, persistent Graves' disease patients in the clinical cohort had been on antithyroid drugs for approximately ten years. The study was conducted in China and was registered as a clinical trial.

Broad study findings and their caveats: Persistent disease showed preferential use of TRBV28, TRBJ1-2 and TRBJ2-5, whereas newly diagnosed disease favored TRBV20-1 and TRBJ2-1. A larger number of public clonotypes was shared among persistent patients (more than 2,500) than among newly diagnosed patients (approximately 1,000). Sequencing and analysis were restricted to the TCR beta chain. Compared with newly diagnosed patients, persistent Graves' disease patients had lower TCR Shannon entropy and fewer highly expanded clones, which suggests clonal expansion. Because the primary lesion, thyroid tissue, could not be accessed, the study looked at peripheral blood alone. The small sample size was acknowledged by the authors as a limitation that may reduce accuracy.

The library was produced with multiplex PCR. The reads were generated on an Illumina HiSeq 4000. TCR beta libraries were built with iRepertoire HTBI primers and Arm-PCR amplification of CDR3 regions. Gel purification was performed on PCR products prior to sequencing. The authors' analysis ran thus. Across samples, 62 TRBV and 15 or so TRBJ segments were identified and used for gene usage analysis of CDR3 amino acid clonotypes. COPE and FqMerger were used to merge the filtered high-quality paired reads into contigs. BLAST was used to align contigs to the IMGT TRBV, TRBD and TRBJ reference genes, and CDR3 was defined following IMGT. Clonotypes above 0.1% frequency were classified as highly expanded clones. Shannon entropy served as the measure of repertoire diversity, while the Gini coefficient captured V-J evenness. A clonotype found in more than one individual was treated as public. TCRdb's own reprocessing of the public reads used fastp at Q25 and MiXCR and kept productive beta chains. Identical CDR3 proteins give one entry, which carries the most common genes and DNA. TCRdb, rather than the study authors, made the V and J calls. This sample gives hundreds of thousands of distinct CDR3 sequences in total; about 30% of them show up just once. The ten most abundant clones make up about two fifths of the sample.

Recombination linked TRBV7-9 to TRBJ1-5; a stretch of 8 junction bases matches TRBD1. The sequencing used peripheral blood mononuclear cells (PBMCs), collected when the disease was refractory, from a patient treated with antithyroid drugs. This clonotype was obtained from a female donor with Graves disease. Read as DNA, the sequence is TGTGCCAGCAGCTTAGCTACAGGGGGAGGTCAGCCCCAGCATTTT. It translates to CASSLATGGGQPQHF.